The clone carrying this TCR beta chain came up many times. This sample was included in a study of T cells in Graves' hyperthyroidism and ophthalmopathy. Amplified TCR beta CDR3 regions derived from RNA transcripts. The HTBI primer set served for first-round RT-PCR of the TCR CDR3. TCRdb reprocessed the multiplex PCR reads with MiXCR, giving one entry per CDR3 protein. Here the sample spans about 400,000 distinct CDR3 sequences, around 15% being singletons. Germline loops: CDR1 MNHNS, CDR2 SASEGT. V was shortened by 11 bases and J by 6 bases, with 17 bases between the two germline ends. The CDR3 has 14 residues.

Sequenced sample: blood. This TCR was recovered from an older woman with Graves' ophthalmopathy. This chain connects TRBV6-1 to TRBJ1-6, with TRBD1 as a possible D gene (5 bases). The CDR3 nucleotides are TGTGCCCAGGCAGGAGGGGTGGTTAATTCACCCCTCCACTTT. This encodes CAQAGGVVNSPLHF.